This T cell receptor (beta chain) was observed in a study of T cell responses to AZD1222 COVID-19 vaccine. Overall study results and limits: Reports indicate that nearly half of spike-specific TCRs are directed at unmutated variant regions.

With respect to this clone: Its specificity is unknown.

Libraries were prepared by immunoSEQ multiplex PCR; TCRdb keeps only in-frame clonotypes and omits some of them. The sample lists just over 80,000 clones, approximately 90% occurring once. The length of the CDR3 is 13 residues. Germline loops: CDR1 SGHNT, CDR2 YENEEA. Deletions cut 4 bases from V and 5 bases from J, with 11 bases between. V gene TRBV11-3 combines with J gene TRBJ1-2; D possibly corresponds to TRBD1 (5 bases). This clonotype was obtained from an adult in good health. Here the sequenced sample was peripheral blood, taken on day 0 of AZD1222 vaccination. The CDR3: CASSSGTTYGYTF. CDR3 in DNA: TGTGCCAGCAGCTCGGGGACCACTTATGGCTACACCTTC.